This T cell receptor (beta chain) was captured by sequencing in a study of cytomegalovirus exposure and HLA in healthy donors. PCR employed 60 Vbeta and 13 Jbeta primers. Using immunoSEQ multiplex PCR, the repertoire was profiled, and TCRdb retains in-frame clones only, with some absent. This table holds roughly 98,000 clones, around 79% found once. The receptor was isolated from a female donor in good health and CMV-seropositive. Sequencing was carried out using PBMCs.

The CDR3 bases are TGCAGCGTTCCCCCCCCAGAGGGAGATGGCTACACCTTC. Protein: CSVPPPEGDGYTF. The J gene is TRBJ1-2, the V gene TRBV29-1; D unresolved. The ends were cut back, 5 bases at V and 6 bases at J, with 16 bases in the middle. The CDR3 has 13 amino acids. Per germline, CDR1 SQVTM and CDR2 ANQGSEA.